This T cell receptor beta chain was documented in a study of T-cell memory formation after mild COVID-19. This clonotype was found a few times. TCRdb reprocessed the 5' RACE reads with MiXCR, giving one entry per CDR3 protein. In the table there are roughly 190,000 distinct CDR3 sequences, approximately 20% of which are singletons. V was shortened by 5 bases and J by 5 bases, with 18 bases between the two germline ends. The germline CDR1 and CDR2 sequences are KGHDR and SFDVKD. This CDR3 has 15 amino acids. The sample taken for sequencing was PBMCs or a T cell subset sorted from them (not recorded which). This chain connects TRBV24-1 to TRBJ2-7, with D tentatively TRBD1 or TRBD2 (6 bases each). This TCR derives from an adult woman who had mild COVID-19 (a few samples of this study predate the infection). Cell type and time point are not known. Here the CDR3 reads CATSGGPQGRHEQYF. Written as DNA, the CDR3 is TGTGCCACCAGTGGAGGTCCCCAGGGGAGGCACGAGCAGTACTTC.